Below are 2 T cell receptor beta chains sequenced from a single sample in a study of blood T cell repertoires in COVID-19. Measured with immunoSEQ multiplex PCR; TCRdb has only the in-frame clones, and not every one. In the table there are approximately 210,000 clones, 70% to 90% of which are singletons. The sequenced sample consisted of peripheral blood. Receptors originate from a woman aged 70-85 years with acute or convalescent COVID-19.

The chain links TRBV27 to TRBJ2-1; the D gene is possibly TRBD2 (6 bases). CDR3 size: 14 residues. The germline gives CDR1 MNHEY, CDR2 SMNVEV (reference sequence). The ends were cut back, 4 bases at V and 3 bases at J, with 10 bases in the middle. This CDR3 reads CASSSGTRYNEQFF. In nucleotides, the CDR3 is TGTGCCAGCAGTTCCGGGACTCGCTACAATGAGCAGTTCTTC.

This chain connects TRBV7-3 to TRBJ2-1; weak D call: TRBD2 (5 bases). Germline-derived CDR1 and CDR2 are SGHTA and FQGTGA. V was shortened by 5 bases and J by 5 bases, with 16 bases between the two germline ends. The CDR3 loop spans 15 amino acids. This CDR3 reads CASSPNSDFHNEQFF. The CDR3, as DNA: TGTGCCAGCAGCCCTAACTCGGACTTTCACAATGAGCAGTTCTTC.